These 29 T cell receptor beta chains share one sample of origin, sequenced in a study of blood T cells in healthy people across ages. Using a J-beta primer mix together with a sample-barcoded 5' primer, a second PCR was run for about 7 to 12 cycles. MiXCR, applied by TCRdb to the 5' RACE reads, yields one record per CDR3 protein. Among around 780,000 distinct CDR3 sequences listed, roughly 25% were seen once. The same data also went into a second study, on T cells of mothers and their children.

Sequencing used blood. All receptors come from a boy between 10 and 17 years old in good health.

CDR3 region: CASSERVWTGRTGELFF. The CDR3 region has the DNA TGTGCCAGCAGTGAAAGGGTTTGGACAGGGCGAACCGGGGAGCTGTTTTTT. The rearrangement uses TRBV6-1 and TRBJ2-2, with 8 bases that match TRBD1. Trimming at V came to 2 bases and at J to 5 bases, leaving 10 bases not matched to a gene. This CDR3 has 17 residues. Germline V gene lookup returns CDR1 MNHNS and CDR2 SASEGT.

The chain has TRBV12-3 or TRBV12-4 and TRBJ2-5; 14 bases map to TRBD2. The CDR3 loop spans 16 amino acids. V was pared by 6 bases and J by 2 bases, with 5 bases of the junction left unmatched. The CDR3 loop is CASRRLAGGRQETQYF. The CDR3 nucleotides read TGTGCCAGCAGGCGACTAGCGGGGGGGCGGCAAGAGACCCAGTACTTC.

This chain connects TRBV28 to TRBJ1-4; D call uncertain. The CDR3 runs to 14 residues. Trimming took 3 bases from V and 7 from J, leaving 12 bases between them. Germline V gives CDR1 MDHEN, CDR2 SYDVKM. The CDR3 DNA sequence: TGTGCCAGCAGTTTTAGCCCGATGGGTGAAAAACTGTTTTTT. It translates to CASSFSPMGEKLFF.

The chain combines TRBV29-1 with TRBJ2-4; 7 bases are a match to TRBD1. Germline values: CDR1 SQVTM, CDR2 ANQGSEA. Trimming removed 3 bases from V and 8 bases from J; junction bases left unmatched: 4. The CDR3 is 12 amino acids. The CDR3 is CSVDDRVDIQYF. CDR3 nucleotides: TGCAGCGTTGACGACAGGGTTGACATTCAGTACTTC.

V usage is TRBV1 and J usage is TRBJ1-2. TRBV1 is shown as a pseudogene. The CDR3 is 11 residues long. The CDR3 loop reads CTSCQDYGYTF. The CDR3 DNA reads TGCACCAGCTGCCAGGACTATGGCTACACCTTC.

This clonotype was seen a handful of times. This rearrangement joins TRBV10-3 to TRBJ2-2, with a possible D match to TRBD2 (6 bases). The CDR3 covers 14 residues. Germline loops: CDR1 ENHRY, CDR2 SYGVKD. V was clipped by 6 bases and J by 6 bases, with 14 bases between them. The CDR3 sequence is CAISETSSAGELFF. In DNA form, the CDR3 reads TGTGCCATCAGCGAGACTAGTAGCGCCGGGGAGCTGTTTTTT.

There are many counts of this clonotype. The CDR3 protein is CASSPRQGFNEQFF. DNA of the CDR3: TGTGCCAGCAGCCCAAGGCAGGGTTTCAATGAGCAGTTCTTC. The chain combines TRBV11-1 with TRBJ2-1, with a possible D match to TRBD1 (5 bases). The germline V gene encodes CDR1 SGHAT and CDR2 FQDESV (reference sequence). The length of the CDR3 is 14 residues. V was cut by 5 bases and J by 6 bases, with 14 bases left in between.

This clonotype was seen more than once but under ten times. This chain connects TRBV6-5 to TRBJ2-2; D is possibly TRBD1 (6 bases). CDR3 size: 15 residues. CDR1 is MNHEY and CDR2 is SVGAGI in the germline V gene. Trimming cost V 6 bases and J 4 bases, with 15 bases left between them. CDR3 sequence reads: CASSRRGRATGELFF. CDR3 sequence (DNA): TGTGCCAGCAGCCGCAGGGGTCGAGCCACCGGGGAGCTGTTTTTT.

This clonotype has ten or more counts. V usage is TRBV20-1 and J usage is TRBJ2-4; D gene unclear. The germline V gene has CDR1 DFQATT and CDR2 SNEGSKA (reference sequence). V shed 2 bases and J shed 2 bases, with 10 bases lying between them. The CDR3 has 14 amino acids. The CDR3 DNA reads as TGCAGTGCTAGAAGGGCCCTAACCAAAAACATTCAGTACTTC. This sequence encodes CSARRALTKNIQYF.

The genes are TRBV10-3 and TRBJ2-5; D is unresolved. Germline V gene lookup returns CDR1 ENHRY and CDR2 SYGVKD. With 0 bases removed from V and 3 bases from J, the gap between germline ends came to 8 bases. The CDR3 consists of 14 residues. The CDR3 DNA sequence: TGTGCCATCAGTGAGTCGAAGGTAGAAGAGACCCAGTACTTC. Encoded protein: CAISESKVEETQYF.

This chain joins TRBV12-3 or TRBV12-4 and TRBJ2-5; possibly TRBD1 or TRBD2 for D (5 bases each). Trimming removed 5 bases from V and 5 bases from J, with 18 bases in between. CDR3 length: 15 amino acids. This CDR3 reads CASSPRGEFRETQYF. In DNA form, the CDR3 reads TGTGCCAGCAGTCCACGAGGGGAGTTTCGGGAGACCCAGTACTTC.

This chain uses TRBV10-3 with TRBJ2-2; the D is unclear. V lost 6 bases and J 5 bases, leaving 13 bases between the germline ends. The V gene's germline CDR1 is ENHRY and CDR2 SYGVKD. The CDR3 length is 14 residues. CDR3 residues: CAISPHGNTGELFF. The CDR3 DNA is TGTGCCATCAGCCCTCACGGAAATACCGGGGAGCTGTTTTTT.

This clonotype was observed a single time. A much larger clonotype is one base distant, so this may be a read error. This sequence joins TRBV27 and TRBJ2-5, with D possibly called TRBD1 or TRBD2 (6 bases each). CDR1 and CDR2 (germline): MNHEY, SMNVEV (reference sequence). The CDR3 has 15 residues. The CDR3 reads CASRKYGGAQETQHF. The DNA for the CDR3 is TGTGCCAGCAGAAAGTACGGGGGCGCCCAAGAGACCCAGCACTTC.

A few counts support this clonotype. V usage is TRBV10-3 and J usage is TRBJ2-6; TRBD1 agrees at 9 bases. V was pared by 4 bases and J by 2 bases, with 6 bases of the junction left unmatched. The CDR3 spans 17 residues. Per the germline V gene, CDR1 is ENHRY and CDR2 is SYGVKD. The CDR3 reads CAISVTGGAAGANVLTF. CDR3 sequence (DNA): TGTGCCATCAGTGTTACAGGGGGCGCGGCTGGGGCCAACGTCCTGACTTTC.

The chain combines TRBV5-1 with TRBJ2-7; D gene ambiguous. The CDR3 contains 14 residues. Trimming shortened V by 6 bases and J by 0 bases, and 13 bases separated the two germline ends. Germline V gene sequence: CDR1 SGHRS, CDR2 YFSETQ. The DNA of the CDR3 is TGCGCCAGCACAAGGTCGCAGGACTCCTACGAGCAGTACTTC. As protein: CASTRSQDSYEQYF.

A word on this clonotype: One end of the junction does not line up with germline, which may come from a read error. The J gene is TRBJ2-5, the V gene TRBV7-7; D remains ambiguous. The CDR3 sequence is 13 residues long. Per the germline V gene, CDR1 is SSHAT and CDR2 is FNYEAQ (reference sequence). CDR3 sequence: CASTLGPKETQYF. The CDR3, as DNA: TGTGCTAGCACCCTAGGACCGAAAGAGACCCAGTACTTC.

This clonotype was detected ten times or more. CDR3 sequence reads: CASSQGQGYETQYF. The DNA for the CDR3 is TGTGCCAGCAGTCAAGGACAGGGGTATGAGACCCAGTACTTC. The chain combines TRBV6-5 with TRBJ2-5, with 9 bases aligning to TRBD1. Per germline, CDR1 MNHEY and CDR2 SVGAGI. Losses at the gene ends were 5 bases for V and 5 bases for J; bases not matched to a gene: 6. The CDR3 spans 14 residues.

This chain links TRBV30 with TRBJ1-4, with D perhaps matching TRBD1 (6 bases). V was shortened by 4 bases and J by 11 bases, with 26 bases between the two germline ends. The length of the CDR3 is 16 residues. The V gene's germline CDR1 is GTSNPN and CDR2 SVGIG (reference sequence). The CDR3 protein is CAWTVSLQRHREKLFF. CDR3 bases: TGTGCCTGGACTGTCTCGCTCCAACGACACAGGGAGAAACTGTTTTTT.

As for this clonotype: At one boundary the junction diverges from the germline segment, which might be a read error. The chain is built from TRBV10-2 and TRBJ2-2; a possible D gene is TRBD2 (5 bases). This CDR3 contains 14 residues. Per the germline V gene, CDR1 is WSHSY and CDR2 is SAAADI. CDR3 coding DNA: TGCGCCAGCAGTGAAAGCAGCTACACCGGGGAGCCGTTTTTT. Residues: CASSESSYTGEPFF.

This clonotype was counted ten times or more. V and J are TRBV24-1 and TRBJ2-5; D gene ambiguous. V lost 10 bases, J lost 3 bases, and 8 bases lay in between. Per the germline V gene, CDR1 is KGHDR and CDR2 is SFDVKD. The CDR3 length is 11 residues. The CDR3 sequence is CATAAEETQYF. CDR3 DNA: TGTGCCACTGCGGCCGAAGAGACCCAGTACTTC.

This clonotype was seen a handful of times. The chain employs TRBV6-2 or TRBV6-3 and TRBJ2-1, with D possibly matching TRBD2 (5 bases). The DNA end is a closer match to TRBJ2-7, so the J assignment may be wrong. The CDR3 is 18 amino acids. The germline gives CDR1 MNHEY, CDR2 SVGEGT. CDR3 in DNA: TGTGCCAGCAGTTACTCGATAGTCCCGCAGGAGGACTCCTACGAGCAGTACTTC. This encodes CASSYSIVPQEDSYEQYF.

The genes are TRBV20-1 and TRBJ1-2; 9 bases align to TRBD1. The J segment lost 8 bases and the V segment lost 3 bases, leaving 10 bases of the junction unmatched. The CDR3 is 14 amino acids. In germline, CDR1 is DFQATT, CDR2 SNEGSKA (reference sequence). Here the CDR3 reads CSAREQGASRGYTF. The CDR3 DNA reads TGCAGTGCTAGGGAACAGGGGGCATCTCGCGGCTACACCTTC.

The chain couples TRBV28 to TRBJ1-4; no firm D call. The germline gives CDR1 MDHEN, CDR2 SYDVKM. CDR3 length equals 15 residues. Trimming took 2 bases from V and 1 from J, leaving 8 bases between them. DNA of the CDR3: TGTGCCAGCAGTTTAAGGCAACTAACTAATGAAAAACTGTTTTTT. Amino acid sequence: CASSLRQLTNEKLFF.

The chain uses TRBV4-1 and TRBJ1-4; 9 positions agree with TRBD1. Germline V gene lookup returns CDR1 MGHRA and CDR2 YSYEKL. CDR3 length: 15 amino acids. Unmatched junction bases numbered 6, after V lost 3 bases and J lost 7 bases. CDR3 sequence reads: CASSQHPGQGEKLFF. Here the CDR3 DNA reads TGCGCCAGCAGCCAGCACCCGGGACAGGGTGAAAAACTGTTTTTT.

This clonotype has at least ten counts. The J gene is TRBJ2-5, the V gene TRBV28; maybe TRBD2 (5 bases). CDR1 is MDHEN, CDR2 SYDVKM, per germline. With 3 bases removed from V and 5 bases from J, the gap between germline ends came to 16 bases. This CDR3 is built from 15 residues. CDR3 nucleotides: TGTGCCAGCAGTTTCCCCCAGGCGGAGCGGGAGACCCAGTACTTC. Translating it yields CASSFPQAERETQYF.

The chain recombines TRBV6-5 with TRBJ2-7; TRBD2 agrees at 10 bases. TRBJ2-5 explains the end of the DNA better; the J call may be wrong. This CDR3 region has 14 residues. Germline V gives CDR1 MNHEY, CDR2 SVGAGI. As DNA, the CDR3 is TGTGCCAGCAGCCCTCTAGCGGGGGTTCAGACCCAGTACTTC. Encoded protein: CASSPLAGVQTQYF.

This clonotype was detected a few times. The rearrangement joins TRBV5-1 to TRBJ2-1; TRBD1 matches at 9 bases. The J call could be wrong; TRBJ2-7 is a better fit for the DNA end. The V gene's germline CDR1 is SGHRS and CDR2 YFSETQ. The CDR3 length is 14 residues. The CDR3 nucleotides are TGCGCCAGCAGCCCCCTGGACAGGGGAGACGAGCAGTACTTC. This sequence encodes CASSPLDRGDEQYF.

This chain connects TRBV5-1 to TRBJ1-1; D gene unclear. This CDR3 spans 13 amino acids. CDR1 is SGHRS and CDR2 is YFSETQ in the germline V gene. With 5 bases removed from V and 6 bases from J, the gap between germline ends came to 14 bases. CDR3: CASSPGLRAEAFF. DNA for the CDR3: TGCGCCAGCAGTCCGGGTCTTCGGGCTGAAGCTTTCTTT.

This clonotype was detected a few times. The CDR3 coding sequence is TGCGCCAGCAGCCAAGTGCCTGGTAAGGGTACCTACGAGCAGTACTTC. Translated: CASSQVPGKGTYEQYF. This chain joins TRBV4-1 and TRBJ2-7; D gene ambiguous. Trimming removed 1 base from V and 2 bases from J, with 15 bases in between. Germline CDR1 MGHRA, CDR2 YSYEKL. There are 16 residues in the CDR3.